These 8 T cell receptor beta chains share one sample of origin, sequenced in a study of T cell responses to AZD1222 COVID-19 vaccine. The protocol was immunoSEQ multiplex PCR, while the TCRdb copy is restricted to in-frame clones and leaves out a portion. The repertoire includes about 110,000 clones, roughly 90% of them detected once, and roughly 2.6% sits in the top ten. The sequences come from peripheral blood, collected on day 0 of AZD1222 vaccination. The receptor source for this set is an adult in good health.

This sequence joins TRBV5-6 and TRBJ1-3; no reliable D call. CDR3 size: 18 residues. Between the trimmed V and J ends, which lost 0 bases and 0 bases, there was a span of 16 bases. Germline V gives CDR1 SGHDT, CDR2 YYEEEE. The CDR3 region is CASSLAAEIQFSGNTIYF. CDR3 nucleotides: TGTGCCAGCAGCTTGGCTGCGGAAATACAGTTCTCTGGAAACACCATATATTTT.

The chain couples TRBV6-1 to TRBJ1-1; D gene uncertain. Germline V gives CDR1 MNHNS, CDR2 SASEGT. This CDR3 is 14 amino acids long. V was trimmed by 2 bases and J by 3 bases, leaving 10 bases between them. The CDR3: CASSEFRRDTEAFF. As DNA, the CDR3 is TGTGCCAGCAGTGAATTTAGAAGGGACACTGAAGCTTTCTTT.

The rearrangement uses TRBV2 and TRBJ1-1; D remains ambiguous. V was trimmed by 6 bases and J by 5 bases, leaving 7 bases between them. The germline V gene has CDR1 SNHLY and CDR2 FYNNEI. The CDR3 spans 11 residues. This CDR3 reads CASRLLTEAFF. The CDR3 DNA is TGTGCCAGCAGATTGTTAACTGAAGCTTTCTTT.

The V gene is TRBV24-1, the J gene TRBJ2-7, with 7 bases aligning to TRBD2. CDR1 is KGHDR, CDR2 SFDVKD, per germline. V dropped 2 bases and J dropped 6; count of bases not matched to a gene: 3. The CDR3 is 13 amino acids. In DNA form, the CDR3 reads TGTGCCACCAGTGATTCGGGAGGTCTCGAGCAGTACTTC. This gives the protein CATSDSGGLEQYF.

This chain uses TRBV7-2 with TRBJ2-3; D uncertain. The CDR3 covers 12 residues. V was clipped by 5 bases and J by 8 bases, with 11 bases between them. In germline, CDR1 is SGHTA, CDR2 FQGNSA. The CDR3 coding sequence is TGTGCCAGCAGCCCCCCCTCAACTACGCAGTATTTT. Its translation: CASSPPSTTQYF. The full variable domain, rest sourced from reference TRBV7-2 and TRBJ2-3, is GAGVSQSPSNKVTEKGKDVELRCDPISGHTALYWYRQSLGQGLEFLIYFQGNSAPDKSGLPSDRFSAERTGGSVSTLTIQRTQQEDSAVYLCASSPPSTTQYFGPGTRLTVL.

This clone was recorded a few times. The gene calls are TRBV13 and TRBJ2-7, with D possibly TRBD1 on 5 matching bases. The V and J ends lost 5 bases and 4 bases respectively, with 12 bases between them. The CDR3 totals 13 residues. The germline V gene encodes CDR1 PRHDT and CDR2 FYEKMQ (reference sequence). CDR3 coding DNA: TGTGCCAGCAGCGGGCGCCAGGGATACGAGCAGTACTTC. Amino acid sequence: CASSGRQGYEQYF.

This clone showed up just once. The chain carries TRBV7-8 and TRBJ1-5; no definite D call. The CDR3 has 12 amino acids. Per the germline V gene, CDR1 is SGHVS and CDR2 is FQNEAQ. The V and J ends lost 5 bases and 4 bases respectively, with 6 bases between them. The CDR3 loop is CASSRDNQPQHF. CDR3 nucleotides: TGTGCCAGCAGCCGGGATAATCAGCCCCAGCATTTT.

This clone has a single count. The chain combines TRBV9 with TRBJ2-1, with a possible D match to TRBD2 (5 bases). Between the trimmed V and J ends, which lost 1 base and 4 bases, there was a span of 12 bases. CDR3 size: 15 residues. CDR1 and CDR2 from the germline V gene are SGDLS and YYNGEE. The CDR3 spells CASSVKAAEYNEQFF. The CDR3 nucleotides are TGTGCCAGCAGCGTAAAAGCAGCGGAGTACAATGAGCAGTTCTTC. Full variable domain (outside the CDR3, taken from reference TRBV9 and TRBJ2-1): DSGVTQTPKHLITATGQRVTLRCSPRSGDLSVYWYQQSLDQGLQFLIQYYNGEERAKGNILERFSAQQFPDLHSELNLSSLELGDSALYFCASSVKAAEYNEQFFGPGTRLTVL.